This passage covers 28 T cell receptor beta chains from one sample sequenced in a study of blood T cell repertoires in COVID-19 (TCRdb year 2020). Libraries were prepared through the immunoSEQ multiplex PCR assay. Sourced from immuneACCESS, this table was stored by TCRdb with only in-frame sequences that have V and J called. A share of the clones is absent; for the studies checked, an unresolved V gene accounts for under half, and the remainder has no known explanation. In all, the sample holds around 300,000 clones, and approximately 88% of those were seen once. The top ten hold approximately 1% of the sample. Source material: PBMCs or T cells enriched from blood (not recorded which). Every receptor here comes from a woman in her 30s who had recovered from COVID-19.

This CDR3 reads CASSQATGDLLYEQYF. DNA of the CDR3: TGCGCCAGCAGCCAAGCGACAGGGGATTTGTTGTACGAGCAGTACTTC. J is TRBJ2-7 and V is TRBV4-3; TRBD1 agrees at 8 bases. V shed 1 base and J 4 bases; nucleotides not matched to a gene: 9. CDR1 is LGHNA, CDR2 YSLEER, per germline. The length of the CDR3 is 16 residues.

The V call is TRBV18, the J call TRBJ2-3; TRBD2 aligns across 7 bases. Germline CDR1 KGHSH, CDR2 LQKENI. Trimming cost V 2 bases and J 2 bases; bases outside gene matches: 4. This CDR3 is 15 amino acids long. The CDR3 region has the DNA TGTGCCAGCTCACCATCTAGCGGACTCACAGATACGCAGTATTTT. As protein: CASSPSSGLTDTQYF.

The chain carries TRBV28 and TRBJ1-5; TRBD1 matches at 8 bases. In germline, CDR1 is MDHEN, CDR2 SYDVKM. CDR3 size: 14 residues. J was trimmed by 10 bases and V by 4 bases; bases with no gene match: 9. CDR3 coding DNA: TGTGCCAGCAGTTCCGACAGGGGTTTACATCCCCAGCATTTT. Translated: CASSSDRGLHPQHF.

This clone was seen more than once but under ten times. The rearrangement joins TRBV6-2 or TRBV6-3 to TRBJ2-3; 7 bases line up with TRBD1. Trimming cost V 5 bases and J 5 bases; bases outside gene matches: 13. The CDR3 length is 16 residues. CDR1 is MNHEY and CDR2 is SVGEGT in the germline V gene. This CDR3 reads CASSPLSGGSRDTQYF. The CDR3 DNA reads TGTGCCAGCAGTCCCCTATCAGGGGGATCGAGAGATACGCAGTATTTT.

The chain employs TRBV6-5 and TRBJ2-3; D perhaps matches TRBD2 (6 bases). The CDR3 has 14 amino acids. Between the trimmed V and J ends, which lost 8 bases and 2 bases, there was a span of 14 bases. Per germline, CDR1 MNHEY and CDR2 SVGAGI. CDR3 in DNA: TGTGCCAGCTGGGACTTTGGGCACACAGATACGCAGTATTTT. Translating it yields CASWDFGHTDTQYF.

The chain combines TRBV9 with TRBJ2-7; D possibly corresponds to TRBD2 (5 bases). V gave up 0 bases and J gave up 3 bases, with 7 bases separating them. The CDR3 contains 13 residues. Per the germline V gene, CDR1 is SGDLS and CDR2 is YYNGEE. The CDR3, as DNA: TGTGCCAGCAGCGTAGGAGAGGGCTACGAGCAGTACTTC. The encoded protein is CASSVGEGYEQYF.

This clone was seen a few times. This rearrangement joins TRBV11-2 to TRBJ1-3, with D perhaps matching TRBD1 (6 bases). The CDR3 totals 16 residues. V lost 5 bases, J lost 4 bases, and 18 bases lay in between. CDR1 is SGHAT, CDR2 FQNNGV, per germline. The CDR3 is CASSLFFRGAGNTIYF. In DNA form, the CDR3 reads TGTGCCAGCAGCCTATTTTTCAGGGGAGCAGGAAACACCATATATTTT.

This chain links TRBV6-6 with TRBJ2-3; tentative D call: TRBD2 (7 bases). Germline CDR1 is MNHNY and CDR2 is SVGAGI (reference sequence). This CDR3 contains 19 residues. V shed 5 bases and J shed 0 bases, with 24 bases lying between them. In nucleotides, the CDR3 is TGTGCCAGCAGTCCCGCGGGGGCGGGGCGATACTATAGCACAGATACGCAGTATTTT. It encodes CASSPAGAGRYYSTDTQYF.

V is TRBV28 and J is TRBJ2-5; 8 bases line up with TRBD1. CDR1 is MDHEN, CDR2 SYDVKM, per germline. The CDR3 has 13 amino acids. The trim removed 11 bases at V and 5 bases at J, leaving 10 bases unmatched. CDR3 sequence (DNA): TGTGCCGGCCGGGACAGGCTTCTGGAGACCCAGTACTTC. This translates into CAGRDRLLETQYF.

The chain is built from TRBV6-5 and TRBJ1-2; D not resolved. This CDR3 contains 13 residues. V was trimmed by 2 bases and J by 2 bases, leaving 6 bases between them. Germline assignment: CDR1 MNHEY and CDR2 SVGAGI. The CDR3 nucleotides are TGTGCCAGCAGTTACAGCGGGAACTATGGCTACACCTTC. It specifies CASSYSGNYGYTF.

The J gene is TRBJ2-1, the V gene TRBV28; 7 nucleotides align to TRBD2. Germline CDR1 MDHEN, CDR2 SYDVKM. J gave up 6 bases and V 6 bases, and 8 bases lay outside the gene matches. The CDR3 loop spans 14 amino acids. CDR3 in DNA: TGTGCCAGCAGGGGAGGGCGGGTCGGCAATGAGCAGTTCTTC. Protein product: CASRGGRVGNEQFF.

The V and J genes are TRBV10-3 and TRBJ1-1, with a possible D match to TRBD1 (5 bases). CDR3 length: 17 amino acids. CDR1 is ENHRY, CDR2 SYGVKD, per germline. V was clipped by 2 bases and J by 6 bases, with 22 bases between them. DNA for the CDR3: TGTGCCATCAGTGAGGGCCGGGACTCGGTTCTTGTCCCTGAAGCTTTCTTT. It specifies CAISEGRDSVLVPEAFF.

The CDR3: CASSLKLAGGPRGEQFF. For the CDR3, the DNA is TGTGCCAGCAGCTTAAAACTAGCGGGAGGGCCCCGGGGTGAGCAGTTCTTC. This chain links TRBV7-3 with TRBJ2-1; 13 bases are shared with TRBD2. The CDR3 consists of 17 residues. Per the germline V gene, CDR1 is SGHTA and CDR2 is FQGTGA. V was pared by 1 base and J by 9 bases, with 9 bases of the junction left unmatched.

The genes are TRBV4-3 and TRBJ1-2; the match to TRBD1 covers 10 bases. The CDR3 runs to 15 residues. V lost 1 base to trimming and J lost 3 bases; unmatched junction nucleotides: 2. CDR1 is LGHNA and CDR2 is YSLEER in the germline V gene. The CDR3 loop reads CASSQADRGHYGYTF. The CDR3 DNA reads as TGCGCCAGCAGCCAAGCAGACAGGGGGCACTATGGCTACACCTTC.

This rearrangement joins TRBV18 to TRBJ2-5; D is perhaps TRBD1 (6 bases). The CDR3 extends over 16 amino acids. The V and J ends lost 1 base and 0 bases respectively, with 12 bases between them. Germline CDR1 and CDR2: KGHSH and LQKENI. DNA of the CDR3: TGTGCCAGCTCACCACTAGGACAGACGTACCAAGAGACCCAGTACTTC. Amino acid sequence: CASSPLGQTYQETQYF.

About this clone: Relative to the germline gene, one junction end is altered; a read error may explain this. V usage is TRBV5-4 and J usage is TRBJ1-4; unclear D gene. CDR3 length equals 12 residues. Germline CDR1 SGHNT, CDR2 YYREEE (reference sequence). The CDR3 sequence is CASSLGGRLEEF. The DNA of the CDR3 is TGTGCCAGCAGCTTGGGTGGCAGACTCGAAGAATTT. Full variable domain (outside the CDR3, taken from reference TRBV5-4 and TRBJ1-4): ETGVTQSPTHLIKTRGQQVTLRCSSQSGHNTVSWYQQALGQGPQFIFQYYREEENGRGNFPPRFSGLQFPNYSSELNVNALELDDSALYLCASSLGGRLEEFGSGTQLSVL.

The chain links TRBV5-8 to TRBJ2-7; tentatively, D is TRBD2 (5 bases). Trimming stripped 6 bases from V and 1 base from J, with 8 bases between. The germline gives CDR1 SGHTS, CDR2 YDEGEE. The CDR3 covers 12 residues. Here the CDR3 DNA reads TGTGCCAGCAAGGAGGTTTCCTACGAGCAGTACTTC. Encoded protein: CASKEVSYEQYF.

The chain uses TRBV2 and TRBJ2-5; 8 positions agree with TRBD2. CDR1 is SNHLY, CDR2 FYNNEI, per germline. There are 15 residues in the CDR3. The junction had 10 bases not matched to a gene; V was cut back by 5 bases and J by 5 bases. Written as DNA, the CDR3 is TGTGCCAGCAGTAACGGGGGGGGAATTTGGGAGACCCAGTACTTC. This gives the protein CASSNGGGIWETQYF.

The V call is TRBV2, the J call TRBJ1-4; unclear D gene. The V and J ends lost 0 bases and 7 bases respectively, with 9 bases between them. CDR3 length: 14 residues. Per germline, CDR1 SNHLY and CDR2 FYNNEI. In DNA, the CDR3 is TGTGCCAGCAGTGAAGCTCTCCGGGGTGAAAAACTGTTTTTT. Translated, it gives CASSEALRGEKLFF.

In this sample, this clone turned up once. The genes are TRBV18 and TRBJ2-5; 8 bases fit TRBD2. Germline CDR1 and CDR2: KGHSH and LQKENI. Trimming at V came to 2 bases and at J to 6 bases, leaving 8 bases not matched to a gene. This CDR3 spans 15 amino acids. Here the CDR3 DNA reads TGTGCCAGCTCACCAGCGGGGGGAAGTGAGAAGACCCAGTACTTC. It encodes CASSPAGGSEKTQYF.

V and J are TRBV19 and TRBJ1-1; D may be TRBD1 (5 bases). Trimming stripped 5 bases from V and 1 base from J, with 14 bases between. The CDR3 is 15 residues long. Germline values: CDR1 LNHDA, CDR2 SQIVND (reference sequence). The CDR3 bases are TGTGCCAGTAGTCCATCGACAGCAAAGAACACTGAAGCTTTCTTT. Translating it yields CASSPSTAKNTEAFF.

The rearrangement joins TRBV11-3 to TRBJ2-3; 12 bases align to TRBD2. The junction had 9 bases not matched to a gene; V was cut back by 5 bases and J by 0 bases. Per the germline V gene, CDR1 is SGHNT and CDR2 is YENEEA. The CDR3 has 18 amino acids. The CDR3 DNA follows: TGTGCCAGCAGCCCGCTAGCGGGGGGGAACCCTAGCACAGATACGCAGTATTTT. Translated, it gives CASSPLAGGNPSTDTQYF. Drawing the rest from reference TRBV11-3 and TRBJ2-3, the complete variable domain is EAGVVQSPRYKIIEKKQPVAFWCNPISGHNTLYWYLQNLGQGPELLIRYENEEAVDDSQLPKDRFSAERLKGVDSTLKIQPAELGDSAVYLCASSPLAGGNPSTDTQYFGPGTRLTVL.

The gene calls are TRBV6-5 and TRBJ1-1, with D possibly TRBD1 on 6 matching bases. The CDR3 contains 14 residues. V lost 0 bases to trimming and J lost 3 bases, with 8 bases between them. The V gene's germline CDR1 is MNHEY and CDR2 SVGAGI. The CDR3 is CASSYSEGDTEAFF. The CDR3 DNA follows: TGTGCCAGCAGTTACTCCGAGGGGGACACTGAAGCTTTCTTT.

The chain's CDR3 is CASSFIVRDRGHKRQYTF. CDR3 DNA: TGTGCCAGCAGCTTTATAGTCAGGGACAGGGGTCACAAGAGACAGTACACCTTC. The V gene is TRBV5-5, the J gene TRBJ1-2; 10 positions match TRBD1. The V gene end was trimmed by 2 bases and the J gene end by 11 bases; junction bases not matched to a gene: 21. The CDR3 loop spans 18 amino acids. Looked up from germline, CDR1 is SGHKS and CDR2 is YYEKEE (reference sequence).

The CDR3 DNA is TGTGCCAGCAGTGAAGGCCATTCGGGGATGGGGAATGGCTACACCTTC. The encoded protein is CASSEGHSGMGNGYTF. V usage is TRBV2 and J usage is TRBJ1-2; no clear D. The CDR3 runs to 16 residues. V lost 1 base to trimming and J lost 6 bases, with 18 bases between them. Germline V CDR1 and CDR2: SNHLY, FYNNEI.

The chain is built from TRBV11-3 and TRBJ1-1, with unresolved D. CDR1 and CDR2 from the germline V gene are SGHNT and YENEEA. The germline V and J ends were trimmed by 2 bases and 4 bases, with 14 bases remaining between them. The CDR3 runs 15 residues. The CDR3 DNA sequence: TGTGCCAGCAGCTTATTCGGGGAGGCGGGCACTGAAGCTTTCTTT. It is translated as CASSLFGEAGTEAFF.

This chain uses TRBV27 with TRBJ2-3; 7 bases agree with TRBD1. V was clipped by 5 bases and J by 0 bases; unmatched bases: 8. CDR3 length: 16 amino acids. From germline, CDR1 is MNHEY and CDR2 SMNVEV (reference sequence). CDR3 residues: CASSGGQFGSTDTQYF. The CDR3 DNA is TGTGCCAGCAGTGGGGGACAGTTCGGAAGCACAGATACGCAGTATTTT.

CDR3 bases: TGTGCCAGCAGCGGAATCAGGGGCCCTCCGAACACTGAAGCTTTCTTT. Encoded protein: CASSGIRGPPNTEAFF. The V and J genes are TRBV9 and TRBJ1-1, with D possibly matching TRBD1 (6 bases). The CDR3 is 16 amino acids. CDR1 is SGDLS, CDR2 YYNGEE, per germline. V was pared by 3 bases and J by 1 base, with 16 bases between.